A selection of T cell receptor beta chains follows, all from one sample in a study of cytomegalovirus exposure and HLA in healthy donors. TCRdb keeps only in-frame clones here, not all; method: immunoSEQ multiplex PCR. The sample includes fewer than 200,000 clones, 82% of them seen just once. The sequenced sample consisted of PBMCs. The receptors were gathered from a male donor in good health and CMV-seronegative. Each CDR3 is given with its conserved first and last residue. D genes are given only for firm matches. Where a row states a size, it is once, few, many or the class of an expanded clone; other rows omit it.

d_gene: TRBD2; abundance: few; v_gene: TRBV9; j_gene: TRBJ2-1; CDR3aa: CASSVVLAGRGVNEQFF; CDR3nt: TGTGCCAGCAGCGTGGTGCTAGCGGGCCGGGGGGTCAATGAGCAGTTCTTC
d_gene: TRBD1; abundance: -; v_gene: TRBV19; j_gene: TRBJ2-3; CDR3aa: CASSRDREEWVSTDTQYF; CDR3nt: TGTGCCAGTAGTAGGGACAGGGAAGAGTGGGTGAGCACAGATACGCAGTATTTT
d_gene: -; abundance: -; v_gene: TRBV7-8; j_gene: TRBJ1-3; CDR3aa: CASNPADRKMGGNTIYF; CDR3nt: TGTGCCAGCAACCCAGCGGACAGAAAGATGGGAGGAAACACCATATATTTT
d_gene: -; abundance: -; v_gene: TRBV9; j_gene: TRBJ2-5; CDR3aa: CASSDGTKETQYF; CDR3nt: TGTGCCAGCAGCGATGGGACAAAAGAGACCCAGTACTTC
d_gene: TRBD1; abundance: -; v_gene: TRBV5-5; j_gene: TRBJ1-2; CDR3aa: CASSLAGGLSYGYTF; CDR3nt: TGTGCCAGCAGCTTGGCAGGGGGCCTCAGTTATGGCTACACCTTC
d_gene: TRBD1; abundance: -; v_gene: TRBV7-8; j_gene: TRBJ1-5; CDR3aa: CASSLGGGQGLNQPQHF; CDR3nt: TGTGCCAGCAGCTTAGGGGGGGGACAGGGACTAAATCAGCCCCAGCATTTT
d_gene: TRBD1; abundance: -; v_gene: TRBV11-2; j_gene: TRBJ1-5; CDR3aa: CASSLSTGVFQPQHF; CDR3nt: TGTGCCAGCAGCTTATCTACAGGGGTGTTTCAGCCCCAGCATTTT
d_gene: -; abundance: -; v_gene: TRBV28; j_gene: TRBJ1-1; CDR3aa: CASRQGGWGMNTEAFF; CDR3nt: TGTGCCAGCAGACAGGGTGGTTGGGGTATGAACACTGAAGCTTTCTTT
d_gene: -; abundance: once; v_gene: TRBV6-1; j_gene: TRBJ2-5; CDR3aa: CASSESSLAIQEAQYF; CDR3nt: TGTGCCAGCAGTGAAAGTAGTCTAGCGATACAAGAGGCCCAGTACTTC
d_gene: -; abundance: -; v_gene: TRBV19; j_gene: TRBJ2-5; CDR3aa: CASSPLRPNGEQYF; CDR3nt: TGTGCCAGTAGTCCCCTCAGACCGAACGGAGAGCAGTACTTC
d_gene: -; abundance: -; v_gene: TRBV10-1; j_gene: TRBJ2-1; CDR3aa: CASSALGRNKQFF; CDR3nt: TGCGCCAGCAGTGCCCTTGGGCGTAATAAGCAGTTCTTC
d_gene: TRBD1; abundance: -; v_gene: TRBV27; j_gene: TRBJ2-2; CDR3aa: CASSLSTGGTGELFF; CDR3nt: TGTGCCAGCAGTTTAAGTACAGGGGGTACCGGGGAGCTGTTTTTT
d_gene: TRBD1; abundance: -; v_gene: TRBV4-1; j_gene: TRBJ1-1; CDR3aa: CASRTTNRGAVAFF; CDR3nt: TGCGCCAGCAGAACGACAAACAGGGGCGCGGTAGCTTTCTTT
d_gene: -; abundance: -; v_gene: TRBV9; j_gene: TRBJ2-7; CDR3aa: CASSPPGSDYEQYF; CDR3nt: TGTGCCAGCAGCCCCCCAGGTTCAGACTACGAGCAGTACTTC
d_gene: TRBD1; abundance: -; v_gene: TRBV5-1; j_gene: TRBJ1-1; CDR3aa: CASSTWTGNTEAFF; CDR3nt: TGCGCCAGCAGCACCTGGACAGGGAACACTGAAGCTTTCTTT
d_gene: -; abundance: -; v_gene: TRBV10-2; j_gene: TRBJ2-6; CDR3aa: CASSGFGANVLTF; CDR3nt: TGCGCCAGCAGCGGGTTCGGGGCCAACGTCCTGACTTTC
d_gene: -; abundance: once; v_gene: TRBV19; j_gene: TRBJ1-4; CDR3aa: CASTPLGGSEKLFF; CDR3nt: TGTGCCAGTACCCCTTTGGGAGGGAGTGAAAAACTGTTTTTT
d_gene: TRBD2; abundance: -; v_gene: TRBV7-9; j_gene: TRBJ2-1; CDR3aa: CASRNSGKAEGEQFF; CDR3nt: TGTGCCAGCAGAAATAGCGGGAAGGCCGAGGGGGAGCAGTTCTTC
d_gene: TRBD2; abundance: -; v_gene: TRBV28; j_gene: TRBJ2-7; CDR3aa: CASSPGLTYEQYF; CDR3nt: TGTGCCAGCAGCCCGGGACTAACCTACGAGCAGTACTTC
d_gene: -; abundance: -; v_gene: TRBV6-1; j_gene: TRBJ1-6; CDR3aa: CASSEGGWAPREGSSPLHF; CDR3nt: TGTGCCAGCAGTGAAGGGGGTTGGGCCCCTCGGGAGGGCAGTTCACCCCTCCACTTT
d_gene: -; abundance: -; v_gene: TRBV29-1; j_gene: TRBJ1-1; CDR3aa: CSVVQPTEAFF; CDR3nt: TGCAGCGTTGTACAACCAACTGAAGCTTTCTTT
d_gene: -; abundance: -; v_gene: TRBV18; j_gene: TRBJ1-4; CDR3aa: CASSPRGPDEKLFF; CDR3nt: TGTGCCAGCTCACCGCGAGGGCCGGATGAAAAACTGTTTTTT
d_gene: -; abundance: -; v_gene: TRBV6-4; j_gene: TRBJ2-1; CDR3aa: CASSDLRFKGYSSYNEQFF; CDR3nt: TGTGCCAGCAGTGACCTCCGCTTTAAGGGGTATAGCTCCTACAATGAGCAGTTCTTC
d_gene: TRBD2; abundance: -; v_gene: TRBV28; j_gene: TRBJ2-7; CDR3aa: CASRTSGSYEQYF; CDR3nt: TGTGCCAGCCGGACTAGCGGGAGTTACGAGCAGTACTTC
d_gene: TRBD2; abundance: -; v_gene: TRBV6-1; j_gene: TRBJ2-1; CDR3aa: CASSAVTSGLYNEQFF; CDR3nt: TGTGCCAGCAGTGCCGTGACTAGCGGGCTGTACAATGAGCAGTTCTTC
d_gene: -; abundance: -; v_gene: TRBV11-2; j_gene: TRBJ1-1; CDR3aa: CASSLEGTPEAFF; CDR3nt: TGTGCCAGCAGCTTAGAAGGGACACCTGAAGCTTTCTTT